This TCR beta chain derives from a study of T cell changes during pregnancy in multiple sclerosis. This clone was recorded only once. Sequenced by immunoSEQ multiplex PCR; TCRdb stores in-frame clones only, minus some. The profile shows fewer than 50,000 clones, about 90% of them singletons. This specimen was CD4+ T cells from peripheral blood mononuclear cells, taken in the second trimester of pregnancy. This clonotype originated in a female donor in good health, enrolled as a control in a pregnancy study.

The CDR3 DNA follows: TGTGCCAGCAGTCCAAGACAGGGGATGGGCACTGAAGCTTTCTTT. This sequence encodes CASSPRQGMGTEAFF. V is TRBV27 and J is TRBJ1-1; 8 bases fit TRBD1. This CDR3 has 15 residues. V trimming: 5 bases; J trimming: 4 bases; junction bases outside the gene matches: 9. Germline-derived CDR1 and CDR2 are MNHEY and SMNVEV (reference sequence).